This passage covers 9 T cell receptor beta chains from one sample sequenced in a study of OX40 agonist ivuxolimab in advanced cancers. The table came from immunoSEQ multiplex PCR; TCRdb's copy has only in-frame clones and leaves some out. The sample holds 55,000 to 70,000 clones, less than 90% seen once. This specimen consisted of CD4+ or CD8+ T cells sorted from blood, obtained in a trial of the OX40 agonist ivuxolimab. Receptors originate from an adult with an advanced solid tumor such as melanoma, head and neck, liver or kidney cancer.

The V call is TRBV5-6, the J call TRBJ2-3; tentatively, D is TRBD1 (5 bases). V was shortened by 1 base and J by 4 bases, with 16 bases between the two germline ends. The CDR3 consists of 16 residues. Looked up from germline, CDR1 is SGHDT and CDR2 is YYEEEE. CDR3 bases: TGTGCCAGCAGCTTGCCCTGGGGCAGGGTTGCAGATACGCAGTATTTT. Its translation: CASSLPWGRVADTQYF.

The CDR3 DNA sequence: TGTGCCAGCAGCCCGGAGACAGGGCCCTATGGCTACACCTTC. This sequence encodes CASSPETGPYGYTF. The chain is built from TRBV11-1 and TRBJ1-2; 7 bases align to TRBD1. Losses at the gene ends were 5 bases for V and 4 bases for J; bases not matched to a gene: 7. The CDR3 spans 14 residues. Germline-derived CDR1 and CDR2 are SGHAT and FQDESV (reference sequence). Combining the CDR3 with reference TRBV11-1 and TRBJ1-2 gives the whole variable domain EAEVAQSPRYKITEKSQAVAFWCDPISGHATLYWYRQILGQGPELLVQFQDESVVDDSQLPKDRFSAERLKGVDSTLKIQPAELGDSAMYLCASSPETGPYGYTFGSGTRLTVV.

The V and J genes are TRBV11-2 and TRBJ1-2; no clear D gene. CDR1 and CDR2 from the germline V gene are SGHAT and FQNNGV. With 1 base removed from V and 6 bases from J, the gap between germline ends came to 9 bases. This CDR3 is built from 13 residues. In DNA, the CDR3 is TGTGCCAGCAGCTTAGGGGTTCCGCATGGCTACACCTTC. This gives the protein CASSLGVPHGYTF.

In this sample, this clone turned up a few times. The chain employs TRBV5-1 and TRBJ2-4, with D hard to call. The CDR3 has 14 amino acids. V lost 3 bases and J 0 bases, leaving 7 bases between the germline ends. Germline V gives CDR1 SGHRS, CDR2 YFSETQ. The CDR3 here is CASSSTTAKNIQYF. As DNA, the CDR3 is TGCGCCAGCAGCTCGACGACAGCCAAAAACATTCAGTACTTC.

The chain employs TRBV9 and TRBJ2-2; D remains ambiguous. CDR1 and CDR2 from the germline V gene are SGDLS and YYNGEE. The V end lost 1 base, the J end lost 2 bases, and 3 bases lay between the germline ends. The CDR3 has 13 residues. This CDR3 is CASSVYNTGELFF. The CDR3 DNA sequence: TGTGCCAGCAGCGTATATAACACCGGGGAGCTGTTTTTT.

The J gene is TRBJ1-6, the V gene TRBV5-1; a possible D gene is TRBD1 (6 bases). From germline, CDR1 is SGHRS and CDR2 YFSETQ. The V end was cut by 7 bases, the J end by 0 bases, with 14 bases between. This CDR3 comprises 16 residues. The CDR3 nucleotides read TGCGCCAGCCGGCCGCAGGGGAGCTCCTATAATTCACCCCTCCACTTT. Amino acids: CASRPQGSSYNSPLHF.

The chain recombines TRBV6-5 with TRBJ2-7; D is perhaps TRBD1 (5 bases). Trimming left V 4 bases short and J 4 bases short, with 8 bases between. Germline V gene data show CDR1 as MNHEY and CDR2 as SVGAGI. The CDR3 has 12 amino acids. CDR3: CASSSTGYEQYF. CDR3 sequence (DNA): TGTGCCAGCAGTTCTACAGGTTACGAGCAGTACTTC.

This clone was found once. The gene calls are TRBV21-1 and TRBJ2-7; the table's D call TRBD1 went unverified against the DNA. TRBV21-1 is reported as a pseudogene. CDR3 length: 17 residues. The CDR3 region is CASSTTDIVETPYEQYF. DNA of the CDR3: TGTGCCAGCAGCACGACGGACATCGTCGAAACCCCCTATGAGCAGTACTTC.

V is TRBV7-2 and J is TRBJ1-5; unclear D gene. The CDR3 is 14 residues long. The germline gives CDR1 SGHTA, CDR2 FQGNSA. Trimming pared 1 base from V and 7 bases from J, leaving 11 bases between. CDR3 protein: CASSLEGGEQPQHF. The CDR3, as DNA: TGTGCCAGCAGCTTAGAGGGTGGAGAACAGCCCCAGCATTTT. Supplemented by reference TRBV7-2 and TRBJ1-5, the full variable domain reads GAGVSQSPSNKVTEKGKDVELRCDPISGHTALYWYRQSLGQGLEFLIYFQGNSAPDKSGLPSDRFSAERTGGSVSTLTIQRTQQEDSAVYLCASSLEGGEQPQHFGDGTRLSIL.